Sequencing of this T cell receptor (beta chain) was carried out in a study of T cell responses to AZD1222 COVID-19 vaccine. Study outcomes and limitations: After the peak T cell response, and only then, were repertoires sampled. There were mostly white British donors and more females than males, and clonal diversity was possibly underestimated. Two doses of AZD1222 preceded a rise in Spike-specific TCR breadth and depth.

Measured with immunoSEQ multiplex PCR; TCRdb has only the in-frame clones, and not every one. The data show roughly 200,000 clones, around nine tenths seen once. In the case of this clone: Its antigen is currently unknown.

The CDR3 has 17 residues. V lost 1 base and J 4 bases, leaving 16 bases between the germline ends. Germline V gives CDR1 LGHDT, CDR2 YNNKEL (reference sequence). This TCR derives from an adult in good health. The chain carries TRBV3-1 (or the pseudogene TRBV3-2) and TRBJ1-4; D ambiguous. This specimen consisted of peripheral blood, obtained on day 0 of AZD1222 vaccination. CDR3 bases: TGTGCCAGCAGCCAAGGGGTAGGGCTAGGGATTAATGAAAAACTGTTTTTT. Protein product: CASSQGVGLGINEKLFF.